This paragraph covers one TCR beta chain sequence. The source of the sample is a study of control samples from healthy donors and cancer patients. Sequencing was performed with immunoSEQ multiplex PCR; in TCRdb, only in-frame clones are kept and a portion is missing. This sample carries some 120,000 clones, approximately 90% of them seen once, and the ten largest clones take roughly 8.7%. CDR3 length equals 16 residues. V is TRBV7-5 and J is TRBJ1-3. TRBV7-5 is noted as a pseudogene. The sequenced material came from blood. This TCR was sampled from a man aged 18 to 30 in good health. CDR3 nucleotides: TGTGTCAGAAGCTTAGGGGGGGGAAAGGCTGGAAACACCATATATTTT. Translating gives CVRSLGGGKAGNTIYF.